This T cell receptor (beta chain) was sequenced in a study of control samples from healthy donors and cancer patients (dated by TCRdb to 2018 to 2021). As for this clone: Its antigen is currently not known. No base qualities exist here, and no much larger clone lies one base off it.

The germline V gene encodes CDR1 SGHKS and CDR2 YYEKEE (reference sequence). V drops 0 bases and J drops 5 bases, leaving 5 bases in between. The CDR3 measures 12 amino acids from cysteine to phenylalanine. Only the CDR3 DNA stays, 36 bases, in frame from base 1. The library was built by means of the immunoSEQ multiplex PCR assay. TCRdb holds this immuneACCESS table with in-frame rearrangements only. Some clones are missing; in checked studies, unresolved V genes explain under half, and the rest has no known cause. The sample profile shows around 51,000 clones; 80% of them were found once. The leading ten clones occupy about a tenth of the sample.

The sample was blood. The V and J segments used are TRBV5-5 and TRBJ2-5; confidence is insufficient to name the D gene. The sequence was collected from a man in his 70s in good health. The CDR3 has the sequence CASSLGRETQYF. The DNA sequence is TGTGCCAGCAGCTTGGGGCGGGAGACCCAGTACTTC.